This T cell receptor beta chain was retrieved from a study of cytomegalovirus exposure and HLA in healthy donors. V lost 0 bases, J lost 4 bases, and 7 bases lay in between. Germline CDR1 SGHRS, CDR2 YFSETQ. The CDR3 sequence is 13 residues long. PCR amplification relied on 60 Vbeta primers (plus 13 Jbeta primers). The repertoire was sequenced with immunoSEQ multiplex PCR; TCRdb's copy has only in-frame clones and lacks some. Of approximately 100,000 clones in the sample, more than 75% were seen once. V is TRBV5-1 and J is TRBJ1-1, with a weak D call TRBD1 (5 bases). The clonotype was recovered from a woman in her forties or fifties in good health and CMV-seropositive. The sequencing input was PBMCs. The CDR3 DNA sequence: TGCGCCAGCAGCTTGGACGGGGGCACTGAAGCTTTCTTT. It yields the protein CASSLDGGTEAFF.